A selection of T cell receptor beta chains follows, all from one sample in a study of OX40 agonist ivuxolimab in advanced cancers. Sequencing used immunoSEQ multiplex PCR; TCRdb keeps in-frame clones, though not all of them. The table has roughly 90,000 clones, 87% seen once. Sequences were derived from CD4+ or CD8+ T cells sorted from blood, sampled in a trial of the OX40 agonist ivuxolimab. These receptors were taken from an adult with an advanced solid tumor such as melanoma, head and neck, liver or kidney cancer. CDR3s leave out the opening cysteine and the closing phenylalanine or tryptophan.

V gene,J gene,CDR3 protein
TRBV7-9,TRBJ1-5,ASSLGVGGPGNQPQH
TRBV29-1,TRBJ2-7,SVAGTSGNYGQY
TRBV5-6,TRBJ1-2,ASSHRTGGRIYGYT
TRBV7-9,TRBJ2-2,ASSPSGREAGELF
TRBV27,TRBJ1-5,ASSLSQGRQPQH
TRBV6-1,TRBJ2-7,ASSETGTGSSYEQY
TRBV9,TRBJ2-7,ASSAGTGGPYEQY
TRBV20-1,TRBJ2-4,SATPDIQY
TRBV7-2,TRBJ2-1,ASSSRTGSNEQF
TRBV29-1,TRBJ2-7,SVSLGAYEQY
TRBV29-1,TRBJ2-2,SVRQSTGELF
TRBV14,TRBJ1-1,ASSQGANTEAF
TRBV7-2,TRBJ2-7,ASSSPSGRSDYEQY
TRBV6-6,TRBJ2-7,ASTTSGERSYEQY
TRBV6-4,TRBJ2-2,ASSVVGGANTGELF
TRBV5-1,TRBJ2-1,ASSLVRAVYNEQF
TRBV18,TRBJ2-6,ASSPSLSQGTNVLT
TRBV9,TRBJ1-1,ASSYRDTALYTEAF
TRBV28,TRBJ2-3,ASSSYTPGQGGADTQY
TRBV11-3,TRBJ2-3,ASSLSWGDPTDTQY
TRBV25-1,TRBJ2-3,ASQLGDTQY
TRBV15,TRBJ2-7,ATSRVGGNEQY
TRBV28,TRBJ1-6,ASSLGQGRGSYNSPLH
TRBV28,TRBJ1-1,ASSLSDEAF
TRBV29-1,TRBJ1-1,SVVETANTEAF
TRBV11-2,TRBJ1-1,ASSLGAWGYTEAF
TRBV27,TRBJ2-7,ASSLRGDRKKEY